The subject of this entry is one T cell receptor (beta chain). Its antigen has not been determined. No much larger clone is present one base from it, and per-base qualities are unavailable. This record comes from a study of shared clonotypes between healthy human individuals (dated by TCRdb to 2018 to 2020). Broadly, across the study: The cohort included a few men and a couple of women between 18 and 49 years of age. For each donor, CD4 naive and CD4 memory were each given three plates, CD8 naive was given two plates, and CD8 memory was given one plate. To estimate repertoire size and how much clonotype sharing occurs between individuals, the study deeply sequenced the blood TCR repertoires of about five healthy adults. Different laboratories and diverse techniques were used to prepare libraries and sequence TCR repertoires, to increase sequencing depth and limit assay-specific biases. Between about 0.85 and 9.5 billion PBMCs per donor were obtained by leukapheresis. Here is what the overall study found, with its caveats: Only blood was sampled, and tissue TCR repertoires likely differ from those in blood. Larger estimated clonotype richness was generally found for naive subsets than for memory subsets. Across a handful of donors, roughly 5% of naive CD4, 3% to 3.5% of naive CD8, roughly 2.3% of memory CD4, and roughly 0.41% of memory CD8 clonotypes were shared. Pairwise subsampling led to the expectation that sequencing depth would affect the degree of clonotype sharing among donors. Compared with non-shared clonotypes, clonotypes shared by all four sorted-subset donors had higher generation probabilities. Because the study included only a small number of donors, the genetic and exposure-history diversity represented was limited. Incomplete sequencing was indicated by rarefaction of sorted-subset datasets, despite the large sequencing depth.

Using the deep immunoSEQ assay, TCR CDR3 regions were amplified from genomic DNA by multiplex PCR. Extracted genomic DNA from each cell subset was distributed evenly across all wells of several immunoSEQ 96-well plates, and each plate was treated as a replicate. Each replicate PCR for sorted subsets received around 210 ng genomic DNA, equal to 30,000 or so T cell genomes. Purified libraries were quantified with a Qubit 3.0 fluorometer, sized on a Bioanalyzer 2100, and re-quantified with the KAPA Library Quantification kit. Each immunoSEQ 96-well plate was sequenced on its own single-read 150-cycle Illumina NextSeq 550 flow cell. Under the source paper's analysis protocol: Because the immunoSEQ output held only junctional sequences and lacked quality scores, the filtering could not match the filtering applied to full-length reads. To assign V/J genes and CDR3, sequences were annotated against IMGT germline references using PyIR, a Python wrapper for IgBLAST v1.9. Reads with weak V/J assignments (E-value above 1e-6), missing CDR3, stop codons, out-of-frame junctions, or ambiguous translated residues were removed. V3J clonotypes were defined by identical inferred V gene, J gene, and CDR3 amino acid sequence. To compute the percentage overlap between repertoires, the number of shared unique clonotypes was divided by the size of the smaller repertoire. Repertoire richness was assessed with RTK rarefaction, the Chao1 estimator, and Recon v2.1 estimates of unobserved clonotypes. OLGA was used to compute generation probabilities for all TCRbeta clonotypes that the gDNA method yielded from several donors. Here the immuneACCESS table is served through TCRdb, limited to in-frame sequences with V and J called. Missing clones are a known gap in these copies; in checked studies unresolved V genes cover under half, and the rest lacks a known reason. The V and J calls and the clone size are those of that table, but D and trimming were determined from the DNA. The sample table records fewer than 1.8 million clones; roughly 98.5% of these occur just once. 0.36% of the sample comes from the top ten.

Donors were healthy HIV-negative adults with no recently reported acute infections or vaccinations. All donors were Caucasian adults living in Nashville, Tennessee, USA. Magnetic negative selection was used to enrich CD4+ T cells, after which naive cells were positively selected on CD45RA and the negative fraction became the memory subset. Blood was obtained by leukapheresis, after which PBMCs were separated by Ficoll-Histopaque density gradient centrifugation and cryopreserved in liquid nitrogen vapor phase. Analytical flow cytometry was used to check the purity and quantity of each magnetically sorted T cell population. Genomic DNA was isolated from each sorted fraction and quantified by UV absorbance on a Nanodrop 2000c. This receptor was identified in a man aged 30 to 45 in good health. Sequencing was carried out using naive CD4+ T cells sorted from blood. The sample's cell subset or site label, decoded: CD45RA+ positively selected.

The CDR3 is CASTSNSGANVLTF. At the DNA level, the sequence is TGTGCCAGCACGTCCAACTCTGGGGCCAACGTCCTGACTTTC. The chain joins TRBV6-5 to TRBJ2-6; a confident D gene designation cannot be given. The CDR1 and CDR2 encoded by the germline V gene are MNHEY and SVGAGI. V lost 7 bases and J lost 0 bases; the stretch between them is 7 bases long. Including the terminal cysteine and phenylalanine, the CDR3 comprises 14 residues. The read is trimmed to its CDR3 DNA, 42 bases read in frame from base 1.